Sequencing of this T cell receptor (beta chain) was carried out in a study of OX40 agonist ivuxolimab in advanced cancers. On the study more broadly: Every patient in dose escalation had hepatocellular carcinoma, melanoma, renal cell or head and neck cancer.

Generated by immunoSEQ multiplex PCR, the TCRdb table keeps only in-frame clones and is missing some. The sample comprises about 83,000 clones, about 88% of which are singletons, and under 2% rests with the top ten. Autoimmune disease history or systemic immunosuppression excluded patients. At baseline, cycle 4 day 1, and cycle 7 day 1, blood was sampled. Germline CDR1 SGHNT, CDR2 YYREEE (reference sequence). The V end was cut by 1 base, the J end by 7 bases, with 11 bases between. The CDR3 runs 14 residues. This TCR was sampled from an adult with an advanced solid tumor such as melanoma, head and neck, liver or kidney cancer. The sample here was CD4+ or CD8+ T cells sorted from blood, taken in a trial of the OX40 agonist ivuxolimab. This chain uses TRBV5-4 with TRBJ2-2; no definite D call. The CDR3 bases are TGTGCCAGCAGCTTGACAGCTGGCGGCGGGGAGCTGTTTTTT. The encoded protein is CASSLTAGGGELFF.